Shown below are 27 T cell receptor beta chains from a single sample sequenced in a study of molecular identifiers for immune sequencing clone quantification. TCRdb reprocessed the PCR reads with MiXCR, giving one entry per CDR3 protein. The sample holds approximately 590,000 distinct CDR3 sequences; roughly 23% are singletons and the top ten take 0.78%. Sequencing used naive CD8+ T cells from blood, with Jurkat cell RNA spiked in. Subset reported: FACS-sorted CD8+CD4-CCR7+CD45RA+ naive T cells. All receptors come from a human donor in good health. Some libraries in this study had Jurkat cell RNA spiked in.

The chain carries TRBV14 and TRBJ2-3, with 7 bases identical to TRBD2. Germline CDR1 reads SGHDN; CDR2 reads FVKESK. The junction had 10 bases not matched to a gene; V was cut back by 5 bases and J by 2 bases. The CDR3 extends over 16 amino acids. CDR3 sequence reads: CASSLKSGGLTDTQYF. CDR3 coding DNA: TGTGCCAGCAGCTTGAAATCGGGAGGACTCACAGATACGCAGTATTTT.

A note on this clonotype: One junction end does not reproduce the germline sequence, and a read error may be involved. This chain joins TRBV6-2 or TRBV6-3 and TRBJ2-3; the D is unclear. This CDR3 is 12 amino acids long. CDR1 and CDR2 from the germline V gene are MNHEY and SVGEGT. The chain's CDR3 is CASRYSPDTQYF. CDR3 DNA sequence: TGTGCCAGCCGTTACTCACCAGATACGCAGTATTTT.

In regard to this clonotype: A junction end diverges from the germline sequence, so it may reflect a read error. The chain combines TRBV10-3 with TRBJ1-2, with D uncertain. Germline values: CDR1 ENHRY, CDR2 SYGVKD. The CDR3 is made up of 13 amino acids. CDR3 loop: CAIGDIDDYGYTF. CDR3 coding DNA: TGTGCCATCGGTGATATAGACGACTATGGCTACACCTTC.

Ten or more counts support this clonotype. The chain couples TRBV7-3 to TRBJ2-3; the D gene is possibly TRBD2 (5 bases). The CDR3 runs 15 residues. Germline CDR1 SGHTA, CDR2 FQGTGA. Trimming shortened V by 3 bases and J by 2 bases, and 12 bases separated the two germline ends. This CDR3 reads CASSFSSGLTDTQYF. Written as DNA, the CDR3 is TGTGCCAGCAGCTTTTCCAGCGGACTCACAGATACGCAGTATTTT.

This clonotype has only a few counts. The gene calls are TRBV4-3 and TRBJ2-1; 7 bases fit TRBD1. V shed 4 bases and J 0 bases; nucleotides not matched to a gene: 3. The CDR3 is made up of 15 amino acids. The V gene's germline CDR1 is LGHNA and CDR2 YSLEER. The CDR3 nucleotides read TGCGCCAGCAGCCCGGACAGGAACTCCTACAATGAGCAGTTCTTC. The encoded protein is CASSPDRNSYNEQFF.

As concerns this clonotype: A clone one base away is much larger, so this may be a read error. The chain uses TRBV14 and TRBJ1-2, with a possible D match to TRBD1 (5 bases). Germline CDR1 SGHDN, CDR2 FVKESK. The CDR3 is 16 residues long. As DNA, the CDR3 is TGTGCCAGCGGCCAAGAAAGGAACAGGCCCCACTATGGCTACACCTTC. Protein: CASGQERNRPHYGYTF.

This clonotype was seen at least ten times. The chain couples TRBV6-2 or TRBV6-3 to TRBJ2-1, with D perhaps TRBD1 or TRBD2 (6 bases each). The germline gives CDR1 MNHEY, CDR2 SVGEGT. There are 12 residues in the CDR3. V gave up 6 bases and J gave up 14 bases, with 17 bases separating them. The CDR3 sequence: CASSTQAEGEFF. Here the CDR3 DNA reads TGTGCCAGCAGCACACAGGCGGAGGGGGAGTTCTTC.

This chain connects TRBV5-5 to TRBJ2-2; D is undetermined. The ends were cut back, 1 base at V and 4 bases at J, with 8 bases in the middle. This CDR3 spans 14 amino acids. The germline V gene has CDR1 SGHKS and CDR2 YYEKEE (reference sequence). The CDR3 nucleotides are TGTGCCAGCAGCTTGTTCGAGAGCACCGGGGAGCTGTTTTTT. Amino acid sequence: CASSLFESTGELFF.

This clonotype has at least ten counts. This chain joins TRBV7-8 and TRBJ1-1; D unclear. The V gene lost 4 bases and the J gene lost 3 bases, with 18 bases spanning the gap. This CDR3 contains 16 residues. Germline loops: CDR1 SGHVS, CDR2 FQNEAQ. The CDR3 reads CASSSTRPSMYTEAFF. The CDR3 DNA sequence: TGTGCCAGCAGCTCTACACGCCCAAGCATGTACACTGAAGCTTTCTTT.

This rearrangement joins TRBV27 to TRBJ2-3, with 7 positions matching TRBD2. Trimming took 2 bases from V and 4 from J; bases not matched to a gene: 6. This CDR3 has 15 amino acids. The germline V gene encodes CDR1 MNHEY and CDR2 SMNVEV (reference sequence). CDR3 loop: CASSLAGVLPDTQYF. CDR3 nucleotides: TGTGCCAGCAGTTTAGCGGGAGTGTTGCCAGATACGCAGTATTTT.

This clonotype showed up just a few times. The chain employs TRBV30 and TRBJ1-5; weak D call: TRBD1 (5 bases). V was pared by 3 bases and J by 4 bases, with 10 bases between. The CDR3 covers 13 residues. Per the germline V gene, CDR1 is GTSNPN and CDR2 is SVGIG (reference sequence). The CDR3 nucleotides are TGTGCCTGGAGATCGGGGGTAAATCAGCCCCAGCATTTT. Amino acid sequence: CAWRSGVNQPQHF.

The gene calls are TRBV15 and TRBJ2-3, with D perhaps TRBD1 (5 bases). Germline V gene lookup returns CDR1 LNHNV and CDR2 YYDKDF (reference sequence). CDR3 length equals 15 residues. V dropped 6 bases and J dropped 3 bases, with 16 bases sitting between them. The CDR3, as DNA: TGTGCCACCAGTCCCGGACAAGACTTAACAGATACGCAGTATTTT. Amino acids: CATSPGQDLTDTQYF.

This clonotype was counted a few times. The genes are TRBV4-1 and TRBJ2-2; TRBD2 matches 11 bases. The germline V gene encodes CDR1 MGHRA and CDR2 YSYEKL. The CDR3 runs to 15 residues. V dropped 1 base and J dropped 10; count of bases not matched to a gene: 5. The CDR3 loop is CASSQVLAGVEELFF. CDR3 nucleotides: TGCGCCAGCAGCCAAGTACTAGCGGGGGTTGAGGAGCTGTTTTTT.

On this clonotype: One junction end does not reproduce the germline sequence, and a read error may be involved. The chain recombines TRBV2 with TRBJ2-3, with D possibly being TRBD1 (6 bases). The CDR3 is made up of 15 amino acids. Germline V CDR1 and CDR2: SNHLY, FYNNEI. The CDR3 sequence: CASRDGQGHTATQYF. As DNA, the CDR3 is TGTGCCAGCAGGGATGGGCAGGGACACACAGCTACGCAGTATTTT. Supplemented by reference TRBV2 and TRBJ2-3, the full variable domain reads EPEVTQTPSHQVTQMGQEVILRCVPISNHLYFYWYRQILGQKVEFLVSFYNNEISEKSEIFDDQFSVERPDGSNFTLKIRSTKLEDSAMYFCASRDGQGHTATQYFGPGTRLTVL.

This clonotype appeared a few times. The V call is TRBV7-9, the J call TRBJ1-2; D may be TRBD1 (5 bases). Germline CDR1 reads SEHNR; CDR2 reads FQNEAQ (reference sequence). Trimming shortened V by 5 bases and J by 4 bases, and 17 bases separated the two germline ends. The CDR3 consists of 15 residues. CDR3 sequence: CASSLPGRGIYGYTF. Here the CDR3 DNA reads TGTGCCAGCAGCCTGCCGGGGCGTGGTATCTATGGCTACACCTTC.

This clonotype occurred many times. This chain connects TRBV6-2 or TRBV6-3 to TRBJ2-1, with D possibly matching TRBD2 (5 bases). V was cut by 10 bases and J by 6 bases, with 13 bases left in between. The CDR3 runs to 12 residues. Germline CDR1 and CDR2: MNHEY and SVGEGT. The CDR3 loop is CATRELLNEQFF. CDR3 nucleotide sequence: TGTGCCACCCGGGAACTACTCAATGAGCAGTTCTTC.

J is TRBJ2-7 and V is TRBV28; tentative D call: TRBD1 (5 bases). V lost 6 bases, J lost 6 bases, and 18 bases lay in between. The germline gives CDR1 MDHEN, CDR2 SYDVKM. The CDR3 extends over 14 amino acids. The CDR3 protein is CASRGVDKGGEQYF. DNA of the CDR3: TGTGCCAGCAGAGGTGTGGACAAAGGCGGCGAGCAGTACTTC.

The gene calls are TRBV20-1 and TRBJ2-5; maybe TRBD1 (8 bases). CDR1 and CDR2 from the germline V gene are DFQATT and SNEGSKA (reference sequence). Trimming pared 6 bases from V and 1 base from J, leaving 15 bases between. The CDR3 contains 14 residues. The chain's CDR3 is CSATGGEAQETQYF. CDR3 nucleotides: TGCAGTGCCACAGGGGGGGAGGCCCAAGAGACCCAGTACTTC.

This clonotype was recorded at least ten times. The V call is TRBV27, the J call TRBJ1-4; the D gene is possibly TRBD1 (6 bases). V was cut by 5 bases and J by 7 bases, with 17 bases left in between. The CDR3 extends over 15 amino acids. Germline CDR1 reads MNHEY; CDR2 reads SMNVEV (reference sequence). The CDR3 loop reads CASSSYSGELEKLFF. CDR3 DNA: TGTGCCAGCAGTAGCTATTCAGGGGAACTTGAAAAACTGTTTTTT.

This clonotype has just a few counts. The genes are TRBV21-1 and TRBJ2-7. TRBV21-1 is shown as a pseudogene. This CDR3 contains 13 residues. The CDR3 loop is CASSKALSYEQYF. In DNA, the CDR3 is TGTGCCAGCAGCAAAGCGCTTTCTTACGAGCAGTACTTC.

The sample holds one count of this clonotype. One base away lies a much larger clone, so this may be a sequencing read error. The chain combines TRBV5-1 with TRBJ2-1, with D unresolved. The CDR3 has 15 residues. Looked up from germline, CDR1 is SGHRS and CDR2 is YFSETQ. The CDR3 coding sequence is TGCGCCAGCAGCTTGGACGCTCCCACCTACAATGTGCAGTTCTTC. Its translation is CASSLDAPTYNVQFF.

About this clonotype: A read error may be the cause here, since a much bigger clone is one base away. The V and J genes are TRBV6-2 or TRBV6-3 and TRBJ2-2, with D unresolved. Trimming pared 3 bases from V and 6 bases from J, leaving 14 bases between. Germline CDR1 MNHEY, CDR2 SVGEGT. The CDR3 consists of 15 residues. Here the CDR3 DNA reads TGTGCCAGCAGTTATCATCTAGTTACATCCGGGGAGCTGTTTTTT. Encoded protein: CASSYHLVTSGELFF.

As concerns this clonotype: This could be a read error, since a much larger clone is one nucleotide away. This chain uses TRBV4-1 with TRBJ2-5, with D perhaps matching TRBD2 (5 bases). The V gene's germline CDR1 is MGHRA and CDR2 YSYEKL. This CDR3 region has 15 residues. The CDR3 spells CASSQDPGRGETLYF. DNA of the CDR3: TGCGCCAGCAGCCAAGATCCCGGTCGGGGAGAGACCCTGTACTTC.

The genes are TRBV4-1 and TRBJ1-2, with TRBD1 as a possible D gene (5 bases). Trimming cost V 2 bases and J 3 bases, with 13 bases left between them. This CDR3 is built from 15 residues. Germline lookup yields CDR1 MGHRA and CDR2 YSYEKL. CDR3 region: CASSQTDNHYYGYTF. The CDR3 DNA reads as TGCGCCAGCAGCCAAACGGACAACCACTACTATGGCTACACCTTC.

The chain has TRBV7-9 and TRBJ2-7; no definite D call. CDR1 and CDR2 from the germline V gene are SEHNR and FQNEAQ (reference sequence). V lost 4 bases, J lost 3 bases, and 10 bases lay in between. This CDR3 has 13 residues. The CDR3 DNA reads TGTGCCAGCAGCTCAGTTGCAGTCTACGAGCAGTACTTC. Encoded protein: CASSSVAVYEQYF.

CDR3 in DNA: TGTGCCAGCAGTAGCCTAGCGACTCCCTACAATGAGCAGTTCTTC. This translates into CASSSLATPYNEQFF. This chain links TRBV12-3 or TRBV12-4 with TRBJ2-1; perhaps TRBD2 as D (6 bases). V was shortened by 5 bases and J by 2 bases, with 13 bases between the two germline ends. The CDR3 consists of 15 residues.

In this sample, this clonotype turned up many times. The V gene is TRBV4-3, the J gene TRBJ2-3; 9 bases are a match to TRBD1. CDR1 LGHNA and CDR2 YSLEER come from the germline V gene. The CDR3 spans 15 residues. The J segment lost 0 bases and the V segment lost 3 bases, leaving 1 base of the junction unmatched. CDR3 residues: CASSHDRGSTDTQYF. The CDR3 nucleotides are TGCGCCAGCAGCCACGACAGGGGGAGCACAGATACGCAGTATTTT.